This TCR beta chain came from a study of blood T cell repertoires in COVID-19. CDR1 and CDR2 (germline): SGHAT, FQNNGV. The CDR3 sequence is 15 residues long. This clone was seen once. The data were produced by immunoSEQ multiplex PCR, yet TCRdb's version contains in-frame clones alone and is incomplete. The sample has 200,000 or so clones; 70% to 85% are singletons. Sequencing was performed on PBMCs or T cells enriched from blood (not recorded which). The chain is built from TRBV11-2 and TRBJ2-3; 10 bases line up with TRBD2. The TCR comes from a woman in her thirties or forties with acute COVID-19. CDR3 region: CATAYLAGDTDTQYF. For the CDR3, the DNA is TGTGCGACCGCTTACCTAGCGGGAGACACAGATACGCAGTATTTT.